This TCR beta chain was obtained from a study of identical twins. One entry per CDR3 protein, called by TCRdb with MiXCR from the 5' RACE reads. The repertoire holds around 290,000 distinct CDR3 sequences, with roughly 9.8% as singletons. Each donor (without exception) was a healthy Caucasian. This clonotype showed up many times. V was cut by 0 bases and J by 0 bases, with 11 bases left in between. CDR3 length equals 16 residues. Germline CDR1 reads DFQATT; CDR2 reads SNEGSKA (reference sequence). In addition, the sample was reused for a study of yellow fever vaccine responses in identical twins.

Sequencing was done on a sample of CD8+ T cells sorted from blood. The chain combines TRBV20-1 with TRBJ2-2; D is perhaps TRBD1 (6 bases). The TCR was taken from a young woman in good health. CDR3 in amino acids: CSARDPDRSNTGELFF. The CDR3 coding sequence is TGCAGTGCTAGAGATCCTGACAGGTCGAACACCGGGGAGCTGTTTTTT.